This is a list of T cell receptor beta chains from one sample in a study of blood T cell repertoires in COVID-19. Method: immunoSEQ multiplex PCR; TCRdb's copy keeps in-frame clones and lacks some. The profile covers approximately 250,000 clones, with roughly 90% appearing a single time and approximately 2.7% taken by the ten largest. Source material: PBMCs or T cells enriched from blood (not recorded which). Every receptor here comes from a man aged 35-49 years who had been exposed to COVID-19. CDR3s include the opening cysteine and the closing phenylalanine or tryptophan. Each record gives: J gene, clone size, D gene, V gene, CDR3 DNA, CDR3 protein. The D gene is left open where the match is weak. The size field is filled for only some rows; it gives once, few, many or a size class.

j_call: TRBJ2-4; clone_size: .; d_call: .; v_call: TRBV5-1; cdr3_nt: TGCGCCAGCAGCTTGGGGTTGGGGGCCCTCGACAAAAACATTCAGTACTTC; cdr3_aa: CASSLGLGALDKNIQYF
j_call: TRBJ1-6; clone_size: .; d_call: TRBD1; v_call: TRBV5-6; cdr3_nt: TGTGCCAGCAGCTTCGACAGGGGTCGTTCACCCCTCCACTTT; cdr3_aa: CASSFDRGRSPLHF
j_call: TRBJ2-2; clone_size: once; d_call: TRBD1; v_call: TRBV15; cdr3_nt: TGTGCCACCAGCAAAAACGACAGGGCCGGGGAGCTGTTTTTT; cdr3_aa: CATSKNDRAGELFF
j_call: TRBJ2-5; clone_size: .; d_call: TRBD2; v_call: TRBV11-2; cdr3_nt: TGTGCCAGCAGCCCGGGGACTAGCCTGTACCAAGAGACCCAGTACTTC; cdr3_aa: CASSPGTSLYQETQYF
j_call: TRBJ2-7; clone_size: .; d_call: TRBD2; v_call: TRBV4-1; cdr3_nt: TGCGCCAGCAGCCAATTCAGCGGGAGCGCATACGAGCAGTACTTC; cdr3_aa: CASSQFSGSAYEQYF
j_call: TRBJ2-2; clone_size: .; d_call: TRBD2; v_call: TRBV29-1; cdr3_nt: TGCAGCGCCAATCCAGGGACTAGAAACACCGGGGAGCTGTTTTTT; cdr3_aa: CSANPGTRNTGELFF
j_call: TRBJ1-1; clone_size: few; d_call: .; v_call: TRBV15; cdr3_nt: TGTGCCACCAGCAGAGATCTGGTGCAGTACACTGAAGCTTTCTTT; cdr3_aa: CATSRDLVQYTEAFF
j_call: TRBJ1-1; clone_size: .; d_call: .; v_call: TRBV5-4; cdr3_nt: TGTGCCAGCAGCTCACAGGTTATGAACACTGAAGCTTTCTTT; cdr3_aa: CASSSQVMNTEAFF
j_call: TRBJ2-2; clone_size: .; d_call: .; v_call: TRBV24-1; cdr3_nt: TGTGCCACCAGTGACCCTGTTTTGAGTGGCACCGGGGAGCTGTTTTTT; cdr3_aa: CATSDPVLSGTGELFF
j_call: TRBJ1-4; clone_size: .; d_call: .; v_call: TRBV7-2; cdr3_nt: TGTGCCAGCAGCCCCCGGGGGTCCCGACCTAATGAAAAACTGTTTTTT; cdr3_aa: CASSPRGSRPNEKLFF
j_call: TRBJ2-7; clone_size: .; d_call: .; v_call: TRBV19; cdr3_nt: TGTGCCAGTAGGAATACTGATCTCGTCTCCTACGAGCAGTACTTC; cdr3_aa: CASRNTDLVSYEQYF
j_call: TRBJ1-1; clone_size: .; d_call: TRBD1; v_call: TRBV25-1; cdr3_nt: TGTGCCAGCATTGTGGGACAGGAAGCTTTCTTT; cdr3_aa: CASIVGQEAFF
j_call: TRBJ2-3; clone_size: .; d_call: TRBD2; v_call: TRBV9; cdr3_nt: TGTGCCAGCAGCCCTGCACCCATCACTAGCGATAGCACAGATACGCAGTATTTT; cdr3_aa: CASSPAPITSDSTDTQYF
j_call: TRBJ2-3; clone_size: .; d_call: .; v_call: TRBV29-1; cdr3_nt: TGCAGCGTTGAATACCGGGGTACGCAGTATTTT; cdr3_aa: CSVEYRGTQYF
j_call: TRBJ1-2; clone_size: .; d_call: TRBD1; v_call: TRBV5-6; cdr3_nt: TGTGCCAGCAGCTTGGGGCCGGTGGGCAGGGGGCAAGATGGCTACACCTTC; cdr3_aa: CASSLGPVGRGQDGYTF
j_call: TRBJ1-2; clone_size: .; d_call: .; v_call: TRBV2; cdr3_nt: TGTGCCAGCAGTATACAGGGTGAAGTCTATGGCTACACCTTC; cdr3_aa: CASSIQGEVYGYTF
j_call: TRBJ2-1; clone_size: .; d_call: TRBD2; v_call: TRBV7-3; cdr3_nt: TGTGCCAGCAGTCTAGAACTAGCGTCGGATGAGCAGTTCTTC; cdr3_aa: CASSLELASDEQFF
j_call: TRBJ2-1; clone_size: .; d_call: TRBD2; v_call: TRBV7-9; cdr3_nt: TGTGCCAGCAGCGGACTAGCGGGAGAAGGGTCCTACAATGAGCAGTTCTTC; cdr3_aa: CASSGLAGEGSYNEQFF
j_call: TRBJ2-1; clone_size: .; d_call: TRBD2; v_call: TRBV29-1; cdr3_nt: TGCAGCGTTGAAGATCCTCTGCTAGCGGCCTCCTACAATGAGCAGTTCTTC; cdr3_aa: CSVEDPLLAASYNEQFF
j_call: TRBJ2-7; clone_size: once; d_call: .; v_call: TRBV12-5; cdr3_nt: TGTGCTAGTGGTTACACCTACGAGCAGTACTTC; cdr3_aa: CASGYTYEQYF
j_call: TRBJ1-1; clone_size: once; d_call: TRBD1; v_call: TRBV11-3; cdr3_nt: TGTGCCAGCAGCTTAGGAGTTGGGACAGGCGCTGAAGCTTTCTTT; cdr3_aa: CASSLGVGTGAEAFF
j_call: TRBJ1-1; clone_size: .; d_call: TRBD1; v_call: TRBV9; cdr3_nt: TGTGCCAGCAGCGCAGATGAGACAGGGGGCGGTCCTGAAGCTTTCTTT; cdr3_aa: CASSADETGGGPEAFF
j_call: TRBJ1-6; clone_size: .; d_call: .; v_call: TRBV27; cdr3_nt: TGTGCCAGCAGTTTATCGCGGGGGTATTCACCCCTCCACTTT; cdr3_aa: CASSLSRGYSPLHF
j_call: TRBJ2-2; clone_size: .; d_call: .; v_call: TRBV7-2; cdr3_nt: TGTGCCAGCAGCTTAAAGTCGGCCGGGGAGCTGTTTTTT; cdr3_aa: CASSLKSAGELFF
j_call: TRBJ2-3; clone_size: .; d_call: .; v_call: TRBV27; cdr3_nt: TGTGCCAGCAGTTTATCGGCAGGCACGGATACGCAGTATTTT; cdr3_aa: CASSLSAGTDTQYF
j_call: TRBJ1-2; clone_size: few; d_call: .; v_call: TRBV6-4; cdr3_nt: TGTGCCAGCAAACCTGATGGAGGGGCAGCCTACACCTTC; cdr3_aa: CASKPDGGAAYTF
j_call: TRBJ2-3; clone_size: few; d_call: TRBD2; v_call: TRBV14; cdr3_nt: TGTGCCAGCAGCCAAGATCGATCGCGGGAGGGCCCAAATACGCAGTATTTT; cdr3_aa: CASSQDRSREGPNTQYF
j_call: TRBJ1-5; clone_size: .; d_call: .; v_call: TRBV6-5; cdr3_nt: TGTGCCAGCTGTAAGGGGGTTACTCAGCCCCAGCATTTT; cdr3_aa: CASCKGVTQPQHF
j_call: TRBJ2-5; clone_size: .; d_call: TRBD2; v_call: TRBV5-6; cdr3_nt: TGTGCCAGCAGCATCCGCCTCAGCGGGAGGGAGACCCAGTACTTC; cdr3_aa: CASSIRLSGRETQYF
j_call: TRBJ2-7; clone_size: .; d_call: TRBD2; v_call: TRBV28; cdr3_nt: TGTGCCAGCAGCGCACCCGGGACTAGCGGGAGCCGGGAGCAGTACTTC; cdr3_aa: CASSAPGTSGSREQYF
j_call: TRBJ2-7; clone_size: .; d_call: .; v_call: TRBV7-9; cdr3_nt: TGTGCCAGCAGCCCCCAGGACAGCTCCTACGAGCAGTACTTC; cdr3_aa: CASSPQDSSYEQYF
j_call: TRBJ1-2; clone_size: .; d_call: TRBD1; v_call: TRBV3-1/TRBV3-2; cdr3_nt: TGTGCCAGCAGCCGCGACAGGGCTGCTAACTATGGCTACACCTTC; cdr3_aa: CASSRDRAANYGYTF
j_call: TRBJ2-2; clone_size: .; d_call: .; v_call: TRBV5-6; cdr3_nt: TGTGCCAGCAGCGTGTACGCAGGGGACACCGGGGAGCTGTTTTTT; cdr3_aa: CASSVYAGDTGELFF
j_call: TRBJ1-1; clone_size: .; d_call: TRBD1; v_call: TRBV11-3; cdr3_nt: TGTGCCAGCAGCTCAAGTCCCGGGACAGGGGGCTTCACTGAAGCTTTCTTT; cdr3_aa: CASSSSPGTGGFTEAFF
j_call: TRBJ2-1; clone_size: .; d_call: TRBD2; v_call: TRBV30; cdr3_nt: TGTGCCTGGAGTACCGGGACTAGCGGGACCAATGAGCAGTTCTTC; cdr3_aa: CAWSTGTSGTNEQFF
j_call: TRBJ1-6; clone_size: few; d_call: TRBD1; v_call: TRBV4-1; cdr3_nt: TGCGCCAGCAGCCCGTACCTCGGGACAGCCGACTACTATAATTCACCCCTCCACTTT; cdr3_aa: CASSPYLGTADYYNSPLHF
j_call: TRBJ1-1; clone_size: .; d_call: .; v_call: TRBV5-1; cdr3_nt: TGCGCCAGCAGCTTGGGACGGCAGGGGAGAGGGGTGATGAACACTGAAGCTTTCTTT; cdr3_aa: CASSLGRQGRGVMNTEAFF
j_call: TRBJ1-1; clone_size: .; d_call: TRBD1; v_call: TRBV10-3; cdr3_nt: TGTGCCATCAGTGAAGACAGGGGAGGAACTGAAGCTTTCTTT; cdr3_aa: CAISEDRGGTEAFF
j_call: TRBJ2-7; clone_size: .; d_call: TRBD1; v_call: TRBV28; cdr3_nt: TGTGCCAGCAGTTCTGACAGGGGGGGGATTTACGAGCAGTACTTC; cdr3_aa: CASSSDRGGIYEQYF
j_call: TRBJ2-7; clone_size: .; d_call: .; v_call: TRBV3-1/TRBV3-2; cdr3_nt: TGTGCCAGCAGCCAGAGCCCGTCGGGGTTCTGGGAGCAGTACTTC; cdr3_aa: CASSQSPSGFWEQYF
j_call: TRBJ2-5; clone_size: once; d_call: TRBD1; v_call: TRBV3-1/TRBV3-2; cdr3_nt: TGTGCCAGCAGCCTTGGCCCGGGACAGGGGGAAGAGACCCAGTACTTC; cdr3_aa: CASSLGPGQGEETQYF
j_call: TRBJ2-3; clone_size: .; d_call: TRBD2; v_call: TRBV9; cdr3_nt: TGTGCCAGCAGCGCCAGACTAGCGGGGAGCACAGATACGCAGTATTTT; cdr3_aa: CASSARLAGSTDTQYF
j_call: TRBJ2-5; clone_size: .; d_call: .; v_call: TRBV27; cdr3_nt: TGTGCCAGCAGTACCGGAGTTGACGTGGAGGAGACCCAGTACTTC; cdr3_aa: CASSTGVDVEETQYF
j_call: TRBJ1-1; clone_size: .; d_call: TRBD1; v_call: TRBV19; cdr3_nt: TGTGCCAGTGGAGACAGGGGAATGAACACTGAAGCTTTCTTT; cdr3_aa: CASGDRGMNTEAFF
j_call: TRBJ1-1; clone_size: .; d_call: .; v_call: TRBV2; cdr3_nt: TGTGCCAGCAGTGAAGGGGCCGGACTCACTGAAGCTTTCTTT; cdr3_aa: CASSEGAGLTEAFF
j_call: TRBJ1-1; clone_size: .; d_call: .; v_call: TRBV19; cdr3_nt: TGTGCCAGTAGTTTCGGGGCACGGGAGGGTGAAGCTTTCTTT; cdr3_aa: CASSFGAREGEAFF
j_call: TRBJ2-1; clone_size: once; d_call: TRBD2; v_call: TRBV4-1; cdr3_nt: TGCGCCAGCAGCCAACTAGCGGGAGGCTGGGACGAGCAGTTCTTC; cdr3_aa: CASSQLAGGWDEQFF
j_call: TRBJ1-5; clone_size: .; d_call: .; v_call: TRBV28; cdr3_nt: TGTGCCAGCAGTAGCTCCAGGGGAGATGGCAATCAGCCCCAGCATTTT; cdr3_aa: CASSSSRGDGNQPQHF
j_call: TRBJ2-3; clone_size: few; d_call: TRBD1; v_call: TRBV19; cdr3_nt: TGTGCCAGTAGTACCGGACAGGGTTTGGATACGCAGTATTTT; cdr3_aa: CASSTGQGLDTQYF
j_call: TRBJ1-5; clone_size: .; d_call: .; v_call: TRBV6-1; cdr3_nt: TGTGCCAGCAGTGAGAACAGGATTACAGAGCCCCAGCATTTT; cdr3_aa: CASSENRITEPQHF
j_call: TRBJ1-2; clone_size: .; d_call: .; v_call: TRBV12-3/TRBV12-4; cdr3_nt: TGTGCCAGCAGTACCCCGGGGAGCGGTGGCTACACCTTC; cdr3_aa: CASSTPGSGGYTF
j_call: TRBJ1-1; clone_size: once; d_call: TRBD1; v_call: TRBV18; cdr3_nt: TGTGCCAGCTCACCCCCGACAGGGGGCGAAGCTTTCTTT; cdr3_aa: CASSPPTGGEAFF
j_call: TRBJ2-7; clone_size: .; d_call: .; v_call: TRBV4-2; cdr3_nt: TGTGCCAGCAGCCAAGGACCAAGCGCCAATTACGAGCAGTACTTC; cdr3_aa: CASSQGPSANYEQYF
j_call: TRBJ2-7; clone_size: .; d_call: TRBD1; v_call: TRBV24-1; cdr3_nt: TGTGCCACCAGTGCCCCCGGACAGGGGGCCGTCGACGAGCAGTACTTC; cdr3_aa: CATSAPGQGAVDEQYF
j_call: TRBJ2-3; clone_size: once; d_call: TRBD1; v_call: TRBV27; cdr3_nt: TGTGCCAGCAGTCCTAACAGGGGAAACACAGATACGCAGTATTTT; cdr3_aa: CASSPNRGNTDTQYF
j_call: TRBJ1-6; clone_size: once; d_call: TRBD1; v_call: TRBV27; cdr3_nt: TGTGCCAGCAGTCCACGGACAGGGATCGGCTCCTATAATTCACCCCTCCACTTT; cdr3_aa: CASSPRTGIGSYNSPLHF
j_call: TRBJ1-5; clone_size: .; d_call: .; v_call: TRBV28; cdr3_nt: TGTGCCAGCAGATCGACAGGTACCAATCAGCCCCAGCATTTT; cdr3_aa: CASRSTGTNQPQHF
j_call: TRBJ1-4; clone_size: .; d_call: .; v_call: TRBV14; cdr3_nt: TGTGCCAGCAGCCAAGCGCAAATGGATGGGGGGGGTGAAAAACTGTTTTTT; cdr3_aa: CASSQAQMDGGGEKLFF
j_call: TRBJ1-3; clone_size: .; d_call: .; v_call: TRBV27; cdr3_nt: TGTGCCAGCAGTTTGTCGGGTTGGTTCGGTGACACCATATATTTT; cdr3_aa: CASSLSGWFGDTIYF